This record concerns one TCR beta chain sequence. Its antigen remains unidentified. No much larger clonotype is one base removed from it; base qualities were not supplied. The CDR3 goes from the cysteine to the phenylalanine over 16 residues. This entry keeps only the CDR3 DNA: 48 bases, framed from base 1. A distance of 24 bases separates the germline ends of V and J, which lose 3 bases and 8 bases respectively. CDR1 and CDR2 are read off the germline V gene as SGDLS and YYNGEE. The goal of deep resolution MiSeq sequencing was a depth between 1 in 1 million and 1 in 200,000 T cells, and coverage averaged 10x per clonotype. The immunoSEQ hsTCRB Kit was used to generate the TCR beta libraries. The source study handled its data this way. ImmunoSEQ Data Assistant and ImmunoSEQ Analyzer were used for data analysis, and V, D and J genes were assigned according to IMGT definitions. Clonality, which ranges from 0 to 1, was calculated as one minus the normalized Shannon entropy of productive rearrangement frequencies. Only overrepresented clonotypes making up at least 0.05% of the repertoire of each patient were included in the public clonotype analysis. About a dozen age-matched healthy donor repertoires from immuneACCESS were used as controls for clonality. The table comes from immuneACCESS by way of TCRdb, which keeps in-frame sequences with V and J called. Part of the clones is missing from these tables; in studies checked, under half for an unresolved V gene and the rest for unknown reasons. The DNA was the basis for D and trimming; V, J and clone size are from that table. Across this sample there are about 200,000 clones, with around three quarters seen only once. The top ten constitute 13% of the sample.

This entry is derived from a study of cytotoxic CD8 clonotypes in ibrutinib-treated CLL (dated by TCRdb to 2020 to 2022). Broadly, across the study: The cohort had 11 to 12 relapsed/refractory and 15 treatment-naive patients; some 17 were IGHV unmutated. Cryopreserved peripheral blood mononuclear cells were obtained before treatment, at response, and at either sustained remission or disease progression. An average of around 250,000 productive templates and around 100,000 productive rearrangements was obtained per sample. The response samples were drawn at a median of roughly eleven months into treatment, with a range of roughly 6 to 36 months. Partial responses were observed in about 25 patients and complete responses in 2; after a median follow-up of 68 months, remission was maintained in approximately 14 patients and progression was observed in roughly twelve. Patients were still on ibrutinib when every remission and progressive disease sample was collected. Of the 90 or so participants in the trial, about two dozen had longitudinal samples available. Summary of the overall study and its limitations: Clonality increased at ibrutinib response, stayed stable in sustained remission, and fell back toward baseline at progression. Baseline clonality was found to be higher than that of age-matched healthy donors and was strongly correlated with circulating CD8+ T-cell counts. Lymph node repertoires were not examined, and the timing of sampling was not matched between patients in sustained remission and those whose disease progressed. Public clonotypes were rare and either contracted or stayed stable during treatment, and the rise in clonality at ibrutinib response reflected the expansion of private clonotypes.

Per the publication, the time point label means: 24 months on ibrutinib. For TCR beta library preparation, approximately 2 micrograms of genomic DNA were isolated from cryopreserved PBMCs. Longitudinal blood samples from CLL patients on ibrutinib monotherapy were analyzed using high-throughput TCR beta sequencing. Patients were enrolled in a phase 2 open-label single-center ibrutinib monotherapy trial. The sample here was PBMCs, taken after 24 months of ibrutinib treatment. The sequence derives from a human donor with chronic lymphocytic leukemia. Here the chain combines TRBV9 and TRBJ2-7; TRBD1 could be the D gene, as 6 bases match. The DNA reads as follows: TGTGCCAGCAGCGAACGAACAGGGAGCCTACGAGTTCAGCAGTACTTC. This sequence encodes CASSERTGSLRVQQYF.